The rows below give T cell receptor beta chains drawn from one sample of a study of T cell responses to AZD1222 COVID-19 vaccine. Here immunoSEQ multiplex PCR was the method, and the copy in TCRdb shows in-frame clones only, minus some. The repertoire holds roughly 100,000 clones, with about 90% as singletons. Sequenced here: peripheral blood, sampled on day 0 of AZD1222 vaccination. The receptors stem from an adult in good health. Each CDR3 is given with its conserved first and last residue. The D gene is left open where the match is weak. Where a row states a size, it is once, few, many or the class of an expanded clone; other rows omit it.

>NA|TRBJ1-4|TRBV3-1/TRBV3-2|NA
CASSQEGAGFKLFF
TGTGCCAGCAGCCAAGAAGGAGCAGGATTCAAACTGTTTTTT
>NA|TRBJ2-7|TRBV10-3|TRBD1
CAISGGTGTDSYEQYF
TGTGCCATCAGTGGGGGCACCGGGACAGACTCCTACGAGCAGTACTTC
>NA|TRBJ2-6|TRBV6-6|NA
CASSYVASGANVLTF
TGTGCCAGCAGTTACGTGGCGTCTGGGGCCAACGTCCTGACTTTC
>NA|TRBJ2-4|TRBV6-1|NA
CASGEGGAAKNIQYF
TGTGCCAGCGGTGAAGGGGGTGCGGCCAAAAACATTCAGTACTTC
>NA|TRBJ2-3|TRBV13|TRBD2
CASSPGLAVITDTQYF
TGTGCCAGCAGCCCAGGACTAGCGGTGATCACAGATACGCAGTATTTT
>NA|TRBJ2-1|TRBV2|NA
CASSVGSDNEQFF
TGTGCCAGCAGTGTAGGCAGCGACAATGAGCAGTTCTTC
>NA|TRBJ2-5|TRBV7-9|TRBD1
CASSPPDRGRETQYF
TGTGCCAGCAGCCCACCGGACAGGGGGCGAGAGACCCAGTACTTC
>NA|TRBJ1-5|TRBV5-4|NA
CASSLGENQPQHF
TGTGCCAGCAGCTTGGGAGAGAATCAGCCCCAGCATTTT
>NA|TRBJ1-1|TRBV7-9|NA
CASSLGSLVQEAFF
TGTGCCAGCAGCTTAGGATCGTTGGTTCAGGAAGCTTTCTTT
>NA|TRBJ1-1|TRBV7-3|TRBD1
CASSLKGGATEAFF
TGTGCCAGCAGCTTAAAAGGGGGCGCCACTGAAGCTTTCTTT
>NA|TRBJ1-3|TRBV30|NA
CAWSFTDRLRNTIYF
TGTGCCTGGAGCTTTACAGACAGGTTGCGAAACACCATATATTTT
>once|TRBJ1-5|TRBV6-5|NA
CASRGTNQPQHF
TGTGCCAGCCGGGGGACCAATCAGCCCCAGCATTTT
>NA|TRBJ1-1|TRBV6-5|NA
CASSPEFRGTEAFF
TGTGCCAGCAGCCCCGAGTTTCGTGGCACTGAAGCTTTCTTT
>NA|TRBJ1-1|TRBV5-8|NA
CASSLSLANTEAFF
TGTGCCAGCAGCTTGTCGCTGGCGAACACTGAAGCTTTCTTT
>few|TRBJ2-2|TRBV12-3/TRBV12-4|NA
CASSYLNTGELFF
TGTGCCAGCAGTTACTTGAACACCGGGGAGCTGTTTTTT